The T cell receptor (beta chain) under discussion was sequenced for a study of T-cell reconstitution after alpha-beta-depleted transplantation in children. Study-wide findings and caveats: Two months or so post-transplant, alpha-beta T cells reportedly derived from several hundred expanded graft clones.

This clonotype was counted between two and nine times. As yet, its antigen is unknown. The germline V and J ends were trimmed by 0 bases and 3 bases, with 10 bases remaining between them. Germline-derived CDR1 and CDR2 are SGHDT and YYEEEE. The CDR3 sequence is 15 residues long. Preparing the TCRbeta library involved the use of unique molecular identifiers. TCRdb analysed the PCR reads with MiXCR anew, one entry per CDR3 protein. Among 750,000 to 950,000 distinct CDR3 sequences listed, 15% to 20% were seen once. The chain employs TRBV5-6 and TRBJ1-5; D is undetermined. The TCR originated in a male patient between 10 and 17 years old who had a stem cell transplant for acute lymphoblastic leukemia, so the T cells may come from the graft donor. The sample here was PBMCs, mostly from graft donor cells, taken 360 days after TCRalphabeta/CD19-depleted stem cell transplant. The CDR3 protein is CASSLGVSHNQPQHF. CDR3 sequence (DNA): TGTGCCAGCAGCTTGGGCGTAAGCCACAATCAGCCCCAGCATTTT.